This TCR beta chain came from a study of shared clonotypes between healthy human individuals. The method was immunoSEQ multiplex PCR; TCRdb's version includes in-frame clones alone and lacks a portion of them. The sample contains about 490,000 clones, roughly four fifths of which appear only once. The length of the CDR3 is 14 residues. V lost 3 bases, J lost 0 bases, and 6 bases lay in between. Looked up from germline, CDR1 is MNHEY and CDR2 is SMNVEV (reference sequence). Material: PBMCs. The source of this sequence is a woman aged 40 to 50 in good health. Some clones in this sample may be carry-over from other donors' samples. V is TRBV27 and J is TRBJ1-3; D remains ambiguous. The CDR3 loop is CASSLQPSGNTIYF. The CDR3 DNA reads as TGTGCCAGCAGTTTGCAGCCCTCTGGAAACACCATATATTTT.